This paragraph covers one TCR beta chain sequence. Its antigen remains unidentified. The read comes to an end 3 residues before the CDR3 does, leaving the germline J gene to fill in the end. These data belong to a study of T cells in women clearing cervical HPV infection. Looking at the study overall: Controls gave blood once infection was undetectable; cases at lesion identification.

Germline V gives CDR1 SGHRS, CDR2 YFSETQ. With V trimmed by 5 bases and J by 0 bases, 6 bases remained unmatched. This CDR3 is 15 amino acids long. Assay: immunoSEQ multiplex PCR; the TCRdb copy retains only in-frame clones and omits some. The specimen's table records about 41,000 clones. Overall study findings and caveats: Controls had more TRBV6-7 (about 0.15%) than cases (about 0.11%).

V and J are TRBV5-1 and TRBJ2-3; 7 bases line up with TRBD1. This clonotype originated in a woman between 18 and 70 years old with a cervical HPV16 infection that either progressed to CIN3+ or cleared (not recorded which). The sample was blood buffy coat. The sequenced CDR3 bases are TGCGCCAGCAGAGGGACAGTGACTAGCACAGATACG. It yields the protein CASRGTVTSTDT. The full CDR3 protein is CASRGTVTSTDTQYF.